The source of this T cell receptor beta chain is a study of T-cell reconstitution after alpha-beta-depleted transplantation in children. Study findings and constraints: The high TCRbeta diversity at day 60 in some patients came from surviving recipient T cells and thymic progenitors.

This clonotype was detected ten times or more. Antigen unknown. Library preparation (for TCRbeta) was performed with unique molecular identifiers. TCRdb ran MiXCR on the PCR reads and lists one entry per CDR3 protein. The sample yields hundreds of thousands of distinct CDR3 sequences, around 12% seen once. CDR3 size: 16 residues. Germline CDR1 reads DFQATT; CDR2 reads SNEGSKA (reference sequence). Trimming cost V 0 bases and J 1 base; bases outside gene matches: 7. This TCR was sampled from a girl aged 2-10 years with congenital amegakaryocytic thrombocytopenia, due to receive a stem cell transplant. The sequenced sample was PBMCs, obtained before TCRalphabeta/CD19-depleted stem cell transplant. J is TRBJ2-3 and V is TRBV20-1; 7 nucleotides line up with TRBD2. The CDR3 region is CSARDLASGGTDTQYF. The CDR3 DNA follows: TGCAGTGCTAGAGATCTGGCTAGCGGCGGCACAGATACGCAGTATTTT.